This T cell receptor (beta chain) derives from a study of blood T cell repertoires in COVID-19. Study information: Whether acute or convalescent, the COVID-19 samples came from the United States, Italy and Spain. The cDNA or gDNA used as material had been derived from T cells, B-cell-depleted T cells, or PBMCs.

The CDR3 is 15 amino acids. Germline CDR1 reads SGDLS; CDR2 reads YYNGEE. V lost 4 bases, J lost 5 bases, and 18 bases lay in between. Original processing methods: The authors estimated nucleated cell counts from reference gene primer amplification. The data were produced by immunoSEQ multiplex PCR, yet TCRdb's version contains in-frame clones alone and is incomplete. V and J calls and clone size are given by that table; D and trimming were obtained from the DNA. The table includes about 190,000 clones, approximately 86% detected once. This clone was seen a handful of times. This receptor was taken from a man aged 35 to 55 with active or convalescent COVID-19. The source material was peripheral blood. This chain joins TRBV9 and TRBJ2-5; tentative D call: TRBD1 (6 bases). The chain's CDR3 is CASSSHPGTGETQYF. CDR3 nucleotides: TGTGCCAGCAGCTCTCATCCCGGTACAGGGGAGACCCAGTACTTC.